These 20 T cell receptor beta chains were all obtained from the same sample, sequenced in a study of cytomegalovirus exposure and HLA in healthy donors. Method: immunoSEQ multiplex PCR; TCRdb's copy keeps in-frame clones and lacks some. The sample shows over 150,000 clones, around 84% of them seen only once. Sequencing input: PBMCs. These receptors were taken from a human donor in good health.

This rearrangement joins TRBV27 to TRBJ2-7; D possibly corresponds to TRBD1 (5 bases). The V and J ends lost 6 bases and 3 bases respectively, with 18 bases between them. Germline V gives CDR1 MNHEY, CDR2 SMNVEV (reference sequence). CDR3 length: 15 residues. The CDR3 region is CASSPYLGRDYEQYF. The CDR3 coding sequence is TGTGCCAGCAGCCCCTACCTGGGCAGGGACTACGAGCAGTACTTC.

The rearrangement links TRBV6-1 to TRBJ1-4; 7 bases align to TRBD1. The CDR3 runs to 14 residues. V was pared by 6 bases and J by 1 base, with 2 bases of the junction left unmatched. Germline CDR1 and CDR2: MNHNS and SASEGT. The CDR3 DNA is TGTGCCAGCAGACAGGGGCGAACTAATGAAAAACTGTTTTTT. It yields the protein CASRQGRTNEKLFF.

The chain combines TRBV9 with TRBJ2-7; D not resolved. CDR3 length equals 13 residues. The ends were cut back, 1 base at V and 0 bases at J, with 5 bases in the middle. Germline loops: CDR1 SGDLS, CDR2 YYNGEE. CDR3 nucleotides: TGTGCCAGCAGCGTACCGGGCTCCTACGAGCAGTACTTC. It codes for CASSVPGSYEQYF.

There are a few counts of this clone. The chain recombines TRBV7-2 with TRBJ1-1; D not resolved. The length of the CDR3 is 14 residues. Germline-derived CDR1 and CDR2 are SGHTA and FQGNSA. V dropped 2 bases and J dropped 5 bases, with 12 bases sitting between them. CDR3 loop: CASSLFPGLTEAFF. The CDR3 region has the DNA TGTGCCAGCAGCTTATTTCCGGGGTTGACTGAAGCTTTCTTT.

This clone was counted between two and nine times. The rearrangement joins TRBV6-5 to TRBJ1-4, with D maybe TRBD1 (5 bases). Germline V gene data show CDR1 as MNHEY and CDR2 as SVGAGI. The CDR3 consists of 14 residues. Trimming took 6 bases from V and 1 from J, leaving 9 bases between them. CDR3 in DNA: TGTGCCAGCAGACGGGGGGGAACTAATGAAAAACTGTTTTTT. The encoded protein is CASRRGGTNEKLFF.

V gene TRBV7-3 combines with J gene TRBJ2-7; 8 bases agree with TRBD1. From germline, CDR1 is SGHTA and CDR2 FQGTGA. V trimming: 4 bases; J trimming: 5 bases; junction bases outside the gene matches: 4. The CDR3 is made up of 13 amino acids. The CDR3: CASSWAGGDEQYF. CDR3 sequence (DNA): TGTGCCAGCAGCTGGGCAGGGGGCGACGAGCAGTACTTC.

The CDR3 region is CASSSTGASFNTEAFF. CDR3 bases: TGTGCCAGCAGTTCGACAGGGGCCTCCTTCAACACTGAAGCTTTCTTT. The rearrangement links TRBV27 to TRBJ1-1; TRBD1 matches 8 bases. Germline V gene data show CDR1 as MNHEY and CDR2 as SMNVEV (reference sequence). This CDR3 is 16 amino acids long. V shed 4 bases, J shed 2 bases, and the junction held 9 bases outside the gene matches.

This clone appeared a few times. This CDR3 is CASSQDLLSNEQFF. CDR3 nucleotides: TGTGCCAGCAGCCAAGATCTCCTCTCGAATGAGCAGTTCTTC. The rearrangement links TRBV14 to TRBJ2-1, with D unclear. This CDR3 has 14 amino acids. V lost 0 bases and J lost 7, with 10 bases in between. The V gene's germline CDR1 is SGHDN and CDR2 FVKESK.

The V and J genes are TRBV27 and TRBJ2-1; TRBD2 aligns across 11 bases. This CDR3 is built from 15 residues. CDR1 MNHEY and CDR2 SMNVEV come from the germline V gene (reference sequence). Germline trimming cut 0 bases from V and 6 bases from J; bases unmatched to any gene: 1. The CDR3: CASSLSTSGTNEQFF. CDR3 nucleotide sequence: TGTGCCAGCAGTTTATCGACTAGCGGGACCAATGAGCAGTTCTTC.

V gene TRBV27 combines with J gene TRBJ2-1, with 8 bases identical to TRBD1. The CDR3 extends over 17 amino acids. The germline V gene encodes CDR1 MNHEY and CDR2 SMNVEV (reference sequence). The trim removed 6 bases at V and 3 bases at J, leaving 13 bases unmatched. CDR3 sequence: CASRRTGSLVYYNEQFF. CDR3 nucleotide sequence: TGTGCCAGCAGACGGACAGGGTCTCTCGTTTACTACAATGAGCAGTTCTTC.

The J gene is TRBJ1-5, the V gene TRBV2; D is uncertain. Trimming stripped 4 bases from V and 5 bases from J, with 9 bases between. The CDR3 spans 13 residues. The germline V gene encodes CDR1 SNHLY and CDR2 FYNNEI. Here the CDR3 DNA reads TGTGCCAGCAGTGGTCAGGAAGATCAGCCCCAGCATTTT. As protein: CASSGQEDQPQHF.

This chain joins TRBV6-1 and TRBJ1-3; maybe TRBD1 (6 bases). With 2 bases removed from V and 1 base from J, the gap between germline ends came to 21 bases. This CDR3 is 19 amino acids long. Germline V lookup: CDR1 MNHNS, CDR2 SASEGT. CDR3 sequence reads: CASSEPTDGQSVSGNTIYF. CDR3 bases: TGTGCCAGCAGTGAACCGACCGACGGACAGTCCGTTTCTGGAAACACCATATATTTT.

The genes are TRBV5-5 and TRBJ1-5, with 7 positions matching TRBD1. Germline CDR1 SGHKS, CDR2 YYEKEE (reference sequence). V was clipped by 4 bases and J by 3 bases; unmatched bases: 7. This CDR3 spans 15 amino acids. DNA of the CDR3: TGTGCCAGCAGCCTGGGGACAGCACCCAATCAGCCCCAGCATTTT. It codes for CASSLGTAPNQPQHF.

J is TRBJ2-1 and V is TRBV27, with 10 bases aligning to TRBD2. V trimming: 6 bases; J trimming: 0 bases; junction bases outside the gene matches: 14. Germline assignment: CDR1 MNHEY and CDR2 SMNVEV (reference sequence). This CDR3 is 19 amino acids long. Here the CDR3 reads CASRPTWLAGAGSYNEQFF. The CDR3 DNA reads TGTGCCAGCAGACCCACCTGGCTAGCGGGGGCCGGCTCCTACAATGAGCAGTTCTTC.

The rearrangement uses TRBV18 and TRBJ1-5; TRBD1 matches at 7 bases. This CDR3 contains 14 residues. V shed 1 base, J shed 7 bases, and the junction held 4 bases outside the gene matches. The germline V gene encodes CDR1 KGHSH and CDR2 LQKENI. In DNA form, the CDR3 reads TGTGCCAGCTCACCACAGACAGGGAACCAGCCCCAGCATTTT. It is translated as CASSPQTGNQPQHF.

The rearrangement joins TRBV28 to TRBJ1-1, with 9 bases aligning to TRBD1. Unmatched junction bases numbered 9, after V lost 6 bases and J lost 7 bases. Germline CDR1 and CDR2: MDHEN and SYDVKM. The CDR3 contains 14 residues. The CDR3: CASSTKGQGGEAFF. The CDR3 nucleotides are TGTGCCAGCAGCACCAAGGGACAGGGTGGTGAAGCTTTCTTT.

The chain employs TRBV4-1 and TRBJ2-7; no clear D gene. Deletions cut 1 base from V and 0 bases from J, with 13 bases between. The CDR3 is made up of 16 amino acids. The germline V gene has CDR1 MGHRA and CDR2 YSYEKL. This CDR3 reads CASSQAPFPSSYEQYF. The CDR3 nucleotides are TGCGCCAGCAGCCAAGCTCCATTTCCTAGCTCCTACGAGCAGTACTTC.

The gene calls are TRBV6-5 and TRBJ2-7, with 8 positions matching TRBD2. This CDR3 comprises 13 residues. CDR1 is MNHEY, CDR2 SVGAGI, per germline. The V gene end was trimmed by 8 bases and the J gene end by 6 bases; junction bases not matched to a gene: 9. CDR3 residues: CASQNSGTAEQYF. As DNA, the CDR3 is TGTGCCAGCCAGAATAGCGGGACGGCCGAGCAGTACTTC.

Here the CDR3 DNA reads TGTGCCAGCAGTTACTCCCTTGCGAGCTCCTACGAGCAGTACTTC. Its translation: CASSYSLASSYEQYF. The chain links TRBV6-6 to TRBJ2-7; D call uncertain. CDR1 is MNHNY, CDR2 SVGAGI, per germline (reference sequence). This CDR3 has 15 amino acids. The V end lost 0 bases, the J end lost 0 bases, and 9 bases lay between the germline ends.

This chain connects TRBV9 to TRBJ2-1, with 8 bases matching TRBD2. After removal of 1 base from V and 4 bases from J, the junction contained 4 bases not matched to a gene. The CDR3 sequence is 15 residues long. Germline V gene lookup returns CDR1 SGDLS and CDR2 YYNGEE. The CDR3 DNA reads as TGTGCCAGCAGCGTAATAGAGCGGGGGTACAATGAGCAGTTCTTC. Protein: CASSVIERGYNEQFF.